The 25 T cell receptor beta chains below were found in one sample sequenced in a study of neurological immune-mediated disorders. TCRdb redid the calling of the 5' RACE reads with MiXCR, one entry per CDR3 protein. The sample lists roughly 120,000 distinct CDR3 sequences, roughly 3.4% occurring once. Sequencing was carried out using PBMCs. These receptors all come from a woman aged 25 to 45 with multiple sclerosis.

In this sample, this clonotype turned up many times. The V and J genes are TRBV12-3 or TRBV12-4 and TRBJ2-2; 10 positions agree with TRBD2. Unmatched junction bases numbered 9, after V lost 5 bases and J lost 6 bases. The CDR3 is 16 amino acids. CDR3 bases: TGTGCCAGCAGTCCCCTAGCGGGGGTTCCCGCCGGGGAGCTGTTTTTT. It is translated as CASSPLAGVPAGELFF.

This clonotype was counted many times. The CDR3 sequence: CASSLVRAGGEQYF. In DNA, the CDR3 is TGTGCCAGCAGCTTAGTGAGGGCAGGCGGCGAGCAGTACTTC. The chain carries TRBV7-2 and TRBJ2-7; tentative D call: TRBD2 (5 bases). The CDR3 spans 14 residues. V lost 1 base and J lost 6, with 13 bases in between. CDR1 is SGHTA and CDR2 is FQGNSA in the germline V gene.

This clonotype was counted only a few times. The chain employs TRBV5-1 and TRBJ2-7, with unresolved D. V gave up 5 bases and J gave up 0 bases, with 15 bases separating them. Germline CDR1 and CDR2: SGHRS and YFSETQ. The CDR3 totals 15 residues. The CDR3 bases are TGCGCCAGCAGGGAAGTTGGCGGCGACTCCTACGAGCAGTACTTC. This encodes CASREVGGDSYEQYF.

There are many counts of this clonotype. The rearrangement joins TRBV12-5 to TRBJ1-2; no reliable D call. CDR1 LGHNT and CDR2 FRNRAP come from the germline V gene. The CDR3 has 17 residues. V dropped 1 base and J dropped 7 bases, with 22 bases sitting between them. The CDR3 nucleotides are TGTGCTAGTGGTTTGGGACCATCCTCCGGGAATCTCTTTGGCTACACCTTC. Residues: CASGLGPSSGNLFGYTF.

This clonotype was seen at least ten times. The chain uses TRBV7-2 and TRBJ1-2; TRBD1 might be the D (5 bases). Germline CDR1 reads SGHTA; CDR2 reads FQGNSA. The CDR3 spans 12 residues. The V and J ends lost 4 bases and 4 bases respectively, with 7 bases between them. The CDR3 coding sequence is TGTGCCAGCAGCTCTGGGGGCTATGGCTACACCTTC. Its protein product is CASSSGGYGYTF.

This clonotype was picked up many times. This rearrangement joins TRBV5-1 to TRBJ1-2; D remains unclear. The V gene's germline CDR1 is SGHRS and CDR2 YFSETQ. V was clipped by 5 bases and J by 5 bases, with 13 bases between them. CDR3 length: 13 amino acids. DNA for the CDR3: TGCGCCAGCAGGCCAGGAGCAGAGTATGGCTACACCTTC. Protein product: CASRPGAEYGYTF.

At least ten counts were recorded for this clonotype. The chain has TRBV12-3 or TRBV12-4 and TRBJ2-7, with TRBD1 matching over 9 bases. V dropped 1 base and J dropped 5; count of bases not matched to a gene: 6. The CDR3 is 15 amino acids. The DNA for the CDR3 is TGTGCCAGCAGTTTAGTAAGGGACAGGGCCCACGAGCAGTACTTC. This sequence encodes CASSLVRDRAHEQYF.

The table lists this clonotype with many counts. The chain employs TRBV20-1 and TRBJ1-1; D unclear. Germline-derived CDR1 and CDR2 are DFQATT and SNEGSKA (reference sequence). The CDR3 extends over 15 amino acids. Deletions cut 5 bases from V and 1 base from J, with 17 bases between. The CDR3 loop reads CSASSVDIPNTEAFF. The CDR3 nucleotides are TGCAGTGCTTCTTCAGTCGACATCCCGAACACTGAAGCTTTCTTT.

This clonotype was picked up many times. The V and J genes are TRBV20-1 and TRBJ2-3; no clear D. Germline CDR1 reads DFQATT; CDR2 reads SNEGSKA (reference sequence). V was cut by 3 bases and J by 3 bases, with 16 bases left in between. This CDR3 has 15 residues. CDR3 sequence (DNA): TGCAGTGCTAGGGGCCGGATTACTAAAACAGATACGCAGTATTTT. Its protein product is CSARGRITKTDTQYF.

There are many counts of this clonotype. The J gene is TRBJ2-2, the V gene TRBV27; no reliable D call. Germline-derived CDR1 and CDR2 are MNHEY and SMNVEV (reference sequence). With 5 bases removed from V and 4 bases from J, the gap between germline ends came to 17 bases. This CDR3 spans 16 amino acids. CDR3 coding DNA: TGTGCCAGCAGTCCACCCGACGGACCTCTCACCGGGGAGCTGTTTTTT. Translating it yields CASSPPDGPLTGELFF.

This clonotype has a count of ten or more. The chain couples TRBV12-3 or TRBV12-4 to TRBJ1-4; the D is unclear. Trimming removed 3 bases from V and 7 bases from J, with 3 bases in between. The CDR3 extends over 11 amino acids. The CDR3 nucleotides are TGTGCCAGCAGTTTCGGTGAAAAACTGTTTTTT. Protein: CASSFGEKLFF.

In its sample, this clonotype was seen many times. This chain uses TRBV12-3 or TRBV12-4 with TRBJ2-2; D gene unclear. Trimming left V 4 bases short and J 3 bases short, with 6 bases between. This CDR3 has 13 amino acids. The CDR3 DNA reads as TGTGCCAGCAGTTCCCAGTACACCGGGGAGCTGTTTTTT. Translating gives CASSSQYTGELFF.

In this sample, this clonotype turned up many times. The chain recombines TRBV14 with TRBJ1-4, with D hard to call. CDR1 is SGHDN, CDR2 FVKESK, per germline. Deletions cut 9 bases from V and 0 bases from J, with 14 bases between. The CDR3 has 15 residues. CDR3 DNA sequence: TGTGCCAGTCCTCTGACCGGGGCAACTAATGAAAAACTGTTTTTT. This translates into CASPLTGATNEKLFF.

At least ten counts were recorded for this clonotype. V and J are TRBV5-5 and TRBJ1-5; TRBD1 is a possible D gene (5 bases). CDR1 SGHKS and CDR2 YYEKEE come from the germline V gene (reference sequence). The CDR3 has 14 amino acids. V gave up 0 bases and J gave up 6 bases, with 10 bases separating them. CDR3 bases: TGTGCCAGCAGCTTGGGGGGGTACGGTCAGCCCCAGCATTTT. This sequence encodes CASSLGGYGQPQHF.

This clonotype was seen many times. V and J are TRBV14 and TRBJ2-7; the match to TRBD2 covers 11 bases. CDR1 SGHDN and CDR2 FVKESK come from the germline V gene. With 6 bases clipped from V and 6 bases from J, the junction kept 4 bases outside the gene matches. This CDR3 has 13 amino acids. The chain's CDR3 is CASRLAGAREQYF. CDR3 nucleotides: TGTGCCAGCAGACTAGCGGGAGCCCGCGAGCAGTACTTC.

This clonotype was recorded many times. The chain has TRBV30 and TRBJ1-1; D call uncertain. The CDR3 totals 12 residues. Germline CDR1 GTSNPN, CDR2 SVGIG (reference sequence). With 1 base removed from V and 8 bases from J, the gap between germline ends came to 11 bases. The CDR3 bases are TGTGCCTGGAGTGAGGGCAGCCCCGAAGCTTTCTTT. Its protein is CAWSEGSPEAFF.

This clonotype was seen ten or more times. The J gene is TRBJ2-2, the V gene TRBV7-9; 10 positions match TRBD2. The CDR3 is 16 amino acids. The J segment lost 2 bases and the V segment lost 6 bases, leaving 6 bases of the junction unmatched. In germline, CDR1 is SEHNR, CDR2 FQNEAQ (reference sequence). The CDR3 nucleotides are TGTGCCAGCAGTTCCGGACTAGCGGAAAACACCGGGGAGCTGTTTTTT. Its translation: CASSSGLAENTGELFF.

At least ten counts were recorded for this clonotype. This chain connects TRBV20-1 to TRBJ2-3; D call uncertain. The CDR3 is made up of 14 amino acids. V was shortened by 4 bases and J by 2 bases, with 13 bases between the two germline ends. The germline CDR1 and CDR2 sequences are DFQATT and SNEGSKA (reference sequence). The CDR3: CSATPPPLTDTQYF. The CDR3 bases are TGCAGTGCTACACCGCCCCCCCTCACAGATACGCAGTATTTT.

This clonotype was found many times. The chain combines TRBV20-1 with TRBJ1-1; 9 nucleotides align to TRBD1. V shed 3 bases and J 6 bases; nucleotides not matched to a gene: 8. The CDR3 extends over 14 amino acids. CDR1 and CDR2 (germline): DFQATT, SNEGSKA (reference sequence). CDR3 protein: CSARGGDRVAEAFF. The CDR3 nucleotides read TGCAGTGCTAGGGGAGGGGACAGGGTCGCTGAAGCTTTCTTT.

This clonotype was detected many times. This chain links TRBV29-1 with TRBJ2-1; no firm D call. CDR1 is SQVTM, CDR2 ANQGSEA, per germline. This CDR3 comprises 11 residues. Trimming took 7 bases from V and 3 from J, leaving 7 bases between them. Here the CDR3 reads CSAPVYNEQFF. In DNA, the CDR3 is TGCAGCGCCCCAGTCTACAATGAGCAGTTCTTC.

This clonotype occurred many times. CDR3 amino acids: CSAVYNEQFF. CDR3 nucleotide sequence: TGCAGTGCTGTCTACAATGAGCAGTTCTTC. This chain uses TRBV20-1 with TRBJ2-1; D gene ambiguous. V was shortened by 5 bases and J by 3 bases, with 2 bases between the two germline ends. CDR3 length equals 10 residues. Germline loops: CDR1 DFQATT, CDR2 SNEGSKA (reference sequence).

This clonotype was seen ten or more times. CDR3 sequence: CASSRTGEGETQYF. As DNA, the CDR3 is TGTGCCAGCAGCCGTACAGGGGAGGGAGAGACCCAGTACTTC. The chain links TRBV5-5 to TRBJ2-5; D may correspond to TRBD1 or TRBD2 (7 bases each). CDR1 is SGHKS, CDR2 YYEKEE, per germline (reference sequence). The CDR3 has 14 amino acids. V was trimmed by 4 bases and J by 4 bases, leaving 14 bases between them.

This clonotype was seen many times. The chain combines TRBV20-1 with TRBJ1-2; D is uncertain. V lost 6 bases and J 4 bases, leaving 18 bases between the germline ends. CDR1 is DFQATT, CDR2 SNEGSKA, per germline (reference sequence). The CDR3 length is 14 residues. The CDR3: CSAGRGDSSYGYTF. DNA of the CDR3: TGCAGTGCCGGTCGTGGGGATTCCTCCTATGGCTACACCTTC.

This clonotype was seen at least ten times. The CDR3 region is CASSLVSPNTEAFF. DNA for the CDR3: TGTGCCAGCAGCTTGGTGTCACCCAACACTGAAGCTTTCTTT. The rearrangement links TRBV5-5 to TRBJ1-1; D call uncertain. Per germline, CDR1 SGHKS and CDR2 YYEKEE (reference sequence). This CDR3 has 14 amino acids. V was cut by 0 bases and J by 2 bases, with 8 bases left in between.

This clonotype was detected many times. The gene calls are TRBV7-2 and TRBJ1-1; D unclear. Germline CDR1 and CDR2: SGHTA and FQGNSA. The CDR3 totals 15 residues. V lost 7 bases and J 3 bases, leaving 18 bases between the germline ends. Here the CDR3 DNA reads TGTGCCAGCACCCCCCGGGCAGGCTGGGACACTGAAGCTTTCTTT. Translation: CASTPRAGWDTEAFF.